The 32 T cell receptor beta chains below were found in one sample sequenced in a study of T cells in Graves' hyperthyroidism and ophthalmopathy (dated by TCRdb to about 2019). Library creation used multiplex PCR. Sequencing used an Illumina HiSeq 2000. Amplification of TCR beta CDR3 regions was carried out from RNA transcripts. A first-round RT-PCR of the TCR CDR3 used the HTBI primer set with the Qiagen OneStep RT-PCR kit. TCRdb reprocessing: public reads trimmed at Q25 with fastp, clones called with MiXCR, in-frame beta chains kept. Rows with a matching CDR3 protein are joined into one entry that keeps the most common DNA and genes. The sample has roughly 360,000 distinct CDR3 sequences on record, approximately 15% of them singletons. The leading ten clones occupy less than 25% of the sample. Sample: blood. These receptors came from a man in his thirties or forties with Graves' hyperthyroidism that later progressed to Graves' ophthalmopathy.

This clonotype was detected a few times. The rearrangement links TRBV7-2 to TRBJ1-1, with a weak D call TRBD1 (5 bases). The germline V gene encodes CDR1 SGHTA and CDR2 FQGNSA. This CDR3 has 14 amino acids. The germline V and J ends were trimmed by 4 bases and 5 bases, with 14 bases remaining between them. For the CDR3, the DNA is TGTGCCAGCAGCTCACTCGGGGGTGGGACTGAAGCTTTCTTT. It specifies CASSSLGGGTEAFF.

This clonotype was seen a few times. The V call is TRBV6-1, the J call TRBJ2-3; D is uncertain. The germline gives CDR1 MNHNS, CDR2 SASEGT. V lost 2 bases to trimming and J lost 2 bases, with 8 bases between them. The CDR3 is 14 amino acids. In DNA form, the CDR3 reads TGTGCCAGCAGTGAAAGTTGGACCACAGATACGCAGTATTTT. It yields the protein CASSESWTTDTQYF.

This clonotype was seen repeatedly, ten times or more. The chain employs TRBV28 and TRBJ1-1; D gene uncertain. The CDR3 length is 15 residues. Germline V CDR1 and CDR2: MDHEN, SYDVKM. Deletions cut 3 bases from V and 0 bases from J, with 11 bases between. The chain's CDR3 is CASSLGRLMNTEAFF. CDR3 DNA: TGTGCCAGCAGTTTGGGCAGGCTTATGAACACTGAAGCTTTCTTT.

This clonotype was detected a few times. The genes are TRBV14 and TRBJ2-7; maybe TRBD2 (6 bases). Germline CDR1 and CDR2: SGHDN and FVKESK. Trimming left V 4 bases short and J 3 bases short, with 7 bases between. CDR3 length: 12 amino acids. CDR3 DNA sequence: TGTGCCAGCAGCCGGAGGGGCTACGAGCAGTACTTC. This translates into CASSRRGYEQYF.

At least ten counts were recorded for this clonotype. The V call is TRBV6-1, the J call TRBJ2-1, with 8 bases identical to TRBD2. V lost 1 base, J lost 10 bases, and 6 bases stayed unmatched. CDR3 size: 14 residues. Germline V gene data show CDR1 as MNHNS and CDR2 as SASEGT. The CDR3 bases are TGTGCCAGCAGTGAAGTCGGGGGGGCCAACGAGCAGTTCTTC. Translation: CASSEVGGANEQFF.

The rearrangement uses TRBV29-1 and TRBJ1-3, with D possibly TRBD1 on 6 matching bases. This CDR3 spans 14 amino acids. CDR1 is SQVTM, CDR2 ANQGSEA, per germline. Deletions cut 4 bases from V and 2 bases from J, with 12 bases between. The CDR3 reads CSVVSGQTGNTIYF. The CDR3 nucleotides are TGCAGCGTTGTAAGCGGACAGACTGGAAACACCATATATTTT.

A few counts support this clonotype. The chain couples TRBV5-1 to TRBJ1-6; D is perhaps TRBD1 (6 bases). Trimming shortened V by 8 bases and J by 5 bases, and 14 bases separated the two germline ends. Germline V gives CDR1 SGHRS, CDR2 YFSETQ. This CDR3 contains 14 residues. The CDR3 sequence is CASQQGNDNSPLHF. CDR3 nucleotides: TGCGCCAGTCAACAGGGAAACGATAATTCACCCCTCCACTTT.

In its sample, this clonotype was seen many times. The chain carries TRBV18 and TRBJ1-2; 9 bases match TRBD1. This CDR3 comprises 12 residues. Trimming at V came to 5 bases and at J to 8 bases, leaving 3 bases not matched to a gene. Germline lookup yields CDR1 KGHSH and CDR2 LQKENI. CDR3 sequence: CASSTTGGGYTF. The DNA for the CDR3 is TGTGCCAGCTCAACAACAGGGGGCGGCTACACCTTC.

This clonotype was counted ten times or more. The chain is built from TRBV6-2 or TRBV6-3 and TRBJ2-3, with D unclear. Germline V gene data show CDR1 as MNHEY and CDR2 as SVGEGT. This CDR3 has 12 residues. V lost 6 bases and J lost 2, with 6 bases in between. As DNA, the CDR3 is TGTGCCAGCAGAAATCCCACAGATACGCAGTATTTT. It encodes CASRNPTDTQYF.

On this clonotype: Just one base apart from a much larger clone, this may be a read error. The V gene is TRBV20-1, the J gene TRBJ1-4, with D unresolved. Germline V gives CDR1 DFQATT, CDR2 SNEGSKA (reference sequence). The CDR3 contains 16 residues. The CDR3 is CSARDLRTATNEKLYF. In nucleotides, the CDR3 is TGCAGTGCTAGAGATCTTAGGACGGCAACTAATGAAAAACTGTATTTT.

The chain employs TRBV7-9 and TRBJ1-2, with D perhaps matching TRBD1 (5 bases). The CDR3 length is 15 residues. V lost 2 bases to trimming and J lost 7 bases, with 17 bases between them. Germline CDR1 reads SEHNR; CDR2 reads FQNEAQ (reference sequence). The CDR3 DNA is TGTGCCAGCAGCTTATCAGCAATCAGGGTCATTGGCTACACCTTC. Translation gives CASSLSAIRVIGYTF.

A few counts support this clonotype. The chain recombines TRBV20-1 with TRBJ1-4; 12 nucleotides align to TRBD1. CDR1 and CDR2 (germline): DFQATT, SNEGSKA (reference sequence). The length of the CDR3 is 16 residues. J lost 3 bases, V lost 6 bases, and 8 bases had no gene match. The CDR3 sequence: CSAHRDRGRSNEKLFF. As DNA, the CDR3 is TGCAGTGCGCACCGGGACAGGGGGCGGTCTAATGAAAAACTGTTTTTT.

The V call is TRBV7-2, the J call TRBJ1-1; no clear D gene. The V end was cut by 4 bases, the J end by 5 bases, with 11 bases between. The CDR3 loop spans 13 amino acids. Germline V lookup: CDR1 SGHTA, CDR2 FQGNSA. The CDR3 DNA reads as TGTGCCAGCAGCTCCCTCTCTGGTACTGAAGCTTTCTTT. This translates into CASSSLSGTEAFF.

This chain uses TRBV13 with TRBJ2-2, with D hard to call. V was pared by 6 bases and J by 8 bases, with 10 bases between. CDR1 and CDR2 (germline): PRHDT, FYEKMQ (reference sequence). This CDR3 contains 12 residues. This chain's CDR3 is CASSHGLGELFF. The CDR3, as DNA: TGTGCCAGCAGTCATGGTTTGGGGGAGCTGTTTTTT.

This clonotype came up many times. This chain uses TRBV6-5 with TRBJ1-2, with D hard to call. CDR1 MNHEY and CDR2 SVGAGI come from the germline V gene. The germline V and J ends were trimmed by 2 bases and 7 bases, with 11 bases remaining between them. CDR3 size: 13 residues. This CDR3 is CASSYGPGPGYTF. CDR3 in DNA: TGTGCCAGCAGTTACGGGCCAGGCCCTGGCTACACCTTC.

The chain couples TRBV29-1 to TRBJ1-2; D is ambiguous. Trimming left V 0 bases short and J 2 bases short, with 16 bases between. This CDR3 has 16 residues. Germline-derived CDR1 and CDR2 are SQVTM and ANQGSEA. The CDR3 coding sequence is TGCAGCGTTGAAGATCGGAGGGCCGGACGAAACTATGGCTACACCTTC. This encodes CSVEDRRAGRNYGYTF.

This clonotype has ten or more counts. The chain links TRBV12-3 or TRBV12-4 to TRBJ2-6; D ambiguous. V shed 2 bases and J shed 3 bases, with 5 bases lying between them. The CDR3 extends over 14 amino acids. The CDR3 is CASSLRSGANVLTF. CDR3 nucleotides: TGTGCCAGCAGTTTAAGAAGTGGGGCCAACGTCCTGACTTTC.

This clonotype was picked up a small number of times. As DNA, the CDR3 is TGTGCCAGCAGCTTGGGGACAGGGAGTCAGCCCCAGCATTTT. Its protein is CASSLGTGSQPQHF. The V gene is TRBV5-6, the J gene TRBJ1-5; 8 positions match TRBD1. V was clipped by 0 bases and J by 6 bases; unmatched bases: 2. This CDR3 is 14 amino acids long. Germline CDR1 is SGHDT and CDR2 is YYEEEE.

This clonotype was observed a few times. V and J are TRBV5-1 and TRBJ2-7; tentative D call: TRBD1 (6 bases). V was shortened by 0 bases and J by 6 bases, with 13 bases between the two germline ends. The V gene's germline CDR1 is SGHRS and CDR2 YFSETQ. This CDR3 comprises 14 residues. CDR3 amino acids: CASSLAQGLGEQYF. The CDR3, as DNA: TGCGCCAGCAGCTTGGCCCAGGGGTTGGGCGAGCAGTACTTC. Combining the CDR3 with reference TRBV5-1 and TRBJ2-7 gives the whole variable domain KAGVTQTPRYLIKTRGQQVTLSCSPISGHRSVSWYQQTPGQGLQFLFEYFSETQRNKGNFPGRFSGRQFSNSRSEMNVSTLELGDSALYLCASSLAQGLGEQYFGPGTRLTVT.

This clonotype was seen just once. The chain carries TRBV20-1 and TRBJ2-5, with a tentative D call TRBD1 (5 bases). The germline V and J ends were trimmed by 4 bases and 2 bases, with 14 bases remaining between them. The CDR3 sequence is 14 residues long. The germline V gene encodes CDR1 DFQATT and CDR2 SNEGSKA (reference sequence). In DNA form, the CDR3 reads TGCAGTGCTAATAGACAGACTTTACAAGAGACCCAGTACTTC. It specifies CSANRQTLQETQYF.

This clonotype came up many times. The genes are TRBV7-9 and TRBJ1-1; tentatively, D is TRBD1 (6 bases). Germline V CDR1 and CDR2: SEHNR, FQNEAQ (reference sequence). The CDR3 sequence is 15 residues long. V lost 1 base, J lost 1 base, and 10 bases lay in between. DNA of the CDR3: TGTGCCAGCAGCTTAGTCGTCAGGGGGAACACTGAAGCTTTCTTT. Protein sequence: CASSLVVRGNTEAFF.

The sample holds many counts of this clonotype. V is TRBV7-9 and J is TRBJ2-1; possibly TRBD1 or TRBD2 for D (5 bases each). V shed 5 bases and J shed 0 bases, with 8 bases lying between them. The germline CDR1 and CDR2 sequences are SEHNR and FQNEAQ (reference sequence). The CDR3 length is 14 residues. The CDR3 is CASSAGSSYNEQFF. The DNA of the CDR3 is TGTGCCAGCAGCGCAGGGAGCTCCTACAATGAGCAGTTCTTC.

The rearrangement joins TRBV20-1 to TRBJ2-1; D is unresolved. The CDR3 sequence is 15 residues long. Germline V gene sequence: CDR1 DFQATT, CDR2 SNEGSKA (reference sequence). The V gene lost 2 bases and the J gene lost 5 bases, with 16 bases spanning the gap. CDR3 DNA: TGCAGTGCTAGATCCCCTTTAAAGGGAAACAATGAGCAGTTCTTC. It specifies CSARSPLKGNNEQFF.

In this sample, this clonotype turned up many times. The J gene is TRBJ2-1, the V gene TRBV24-1; TRBD1 agrees at 12 bases. Losses at the gene ends were 2 bases for V and 10 bases for J; bases not matched to a gene: 11. The CDR3 length is 17 residues. Germline V gene data show CDR1 as KGHDR and CDR2 as SFDVKD. CDR3 nucleotides: TGTGCCACCAGTGATTCCCGACCGGGACAGGGGGCTATCGAGCAGTTCTTC. Translation: CATSDSRPGQGAIEQFF.

The chain joins TRBV24-1 to TRBJ1-2; D gene uncertain. Germline assignment: CDR1 KGHDR and CDR2 SFDVKD. CDR3 size: 12 residues. The V end was cut by 4 bases, the J end by 6 bases, with 8 bases between. DNA of the CDR3: TGTGCCACCAGTGACCCGACCGATGGCTACACCTTC. Translation gives CATSDPTDGYTF.

This clonotype turned up a few times. The genes are TRBV10-2 and TRBJ2-5; maybe TRBD2 (5 bases). The CDR3 loop spans 13 amino acids. Germline CDR1 is WSHSY and CDR2 is SAAADI. V gave up 6 bases and J gave up 5 bases, with 13 bases separating them. This CDR3 reads CASRATEVETQYF. CDR3 nucleotide sequence: TGCGCCAGCAGGGCGACGGAGGTGGAGACCCAGTACTTC.

This clonotype was seen at least ten times. The CDR3 DNA reads as TGCAGTGCTAGAGGAGGAGGCAGGGGTAAGACTGAAGCTTTCTTT. It codes for CSARGGGRGKTEAFF. This chain uses TRBV20-1 with TRBJ1-1; D may be TRBD1 (6 bases). CDR3 size: 15 residues. Germline assignment: CDR1 DFQATT and CDR2 SNEGSKA (reference sequence). The V end lost 1 base, the J end lost 5 bases, and 17 bases lay between the germline ends.

Ten or more counts support this clonotype. The chain links TRBV27 to TRBJ1-6; D not resolved. The CDR3 contains 15 residues. Germline lookup yields CDR1 MNHEY and CDR2 SMNVEV (reference sequence). The germline V and J ends were trimmed by 2 bases and 0 bases, with 5 bases remaining between them. This chain's CDR3 is CASSLADSYNSPLHF. The CDR3 coding sequence is TGTGCCAGCAGTTTAGCAGACTCCTATAATTCACCCCTCCACTTT.

A few counts support this clonotype. This chain joins TRBV4-1 and TRBJ1-1; 8 bases fit TRBD1. The V segment lost 1 base and the J segment 3 bases; nucleotides outside the gene matches: 10. Germline-derived CDR1 and CDR2 are MGHRA and YSYEKL. The CDR3 has 17 amino acids. In DNA, the CDR3 is TGCGCCAGCAGCCAAGGGCGGCAGGGGGCTTTAGACACTGAAGCTTTCTTT. Protein product: CASSQGRQGALDTEAFF.

This clonotype was detected ten times or more. The chain carries TRBV2 and TRBJ1-1; possible D gene TRBD1, 6 bases. CDR1 is SNHLY, CDR2 FYNNEI, per germline. V gave up 10 bases and J gave up 1 base, with 10 bases separating them. CDR3 length: 12 amino acids. CDR3 in DNA: TGTGCCAAGCTAGGGGGGAACACTGAAGCTTTCTTT. Protein: CAKLGGNTEAFF.

A few counts support this clonotype. The chain couples TRBV29-1 to TRBJ1-4, with a weak D call TRBD1 (6 bases). CDR1 is SQVTM and CDR2 is ANQGSEA in the germline V gene. The CDR3 runs 18 residues. V lost 2 bases, J lost 0 bases, and 19 bases lay in between. This chain's CDR3 is CSVELLNREGATNEKLFF. Here the CDR3 DNA reads TGCAGCGTTGAACTTTTGAACAGGGAAGGGGCAACTAATGAAAAACTGTTTTTT.

This clonotype came up many times. CDR3 coding DNA: TGTGCCAGCAGCTTTGGGCTTGGGGACGAGCAGTACTTC. It codes for CASSFGLGDEQYF. The chain couples TRBV11-2 to TRBJ2-7; D gene ambiguous. Trimming removed 3 bases from V and 5 bases from J, with 11 bases in between. The germline V gene has CDR1 SGHAT and CDR2 FQNNGV. The CDR3 is made up of 13 amino acids.